This is a list of T cell receptor beta chains from one sample in a study of radiation and T cells in renal cell carcinoma. Repertoires were generated with immunoSEQ multiplex PCR, while TCRdb's copy carries only in-frame clones and drops some. This sample has about 150,000 clones, with roughly 87% found just once. The material was blood, obtained from a patient whose treatment included radiotherapy and nephrectomy. These receptors were obtained from a woman in her forties or fifties with renal cell carcinoma. Each CDR3 is given with its conserved first and last residue.

J gene,V gene,CDR3 protein
TRBJ2-5,TRBV5-1,CASSLAPSRRQETQYF
TRBJ2-7,TRBV5-1,CASSLGGYEQYF
TRBJ2-3,TRBV10-1,CASSDHREYADTQYF
TRBJ2-3,TRBV5-4,CASSPGTGTDTQYF
TRBJ2-7,TRBV7-9,CASSFEGFWYEQYF
TRBJ1-2,TRBV6-5,CASSYSQGLGGYTF
TRBJ1-5,TRBV7-7,CASSLALWLDQPQHF
TRBJ1-4,TRBV18,CASSPQGTSNEKLFF
TRBJ1-1,TRBV11-1,CASSLQDWNTEAFF
TRBJ1-1,TRBV5-5,CASSSGQGSAGTEAFF
TRBJ1-4,TRBV7-2,CASSLVAEKLFF
TRBJ2-7,TRBV7-2,CASSRPGYEQYF
TRBJ1-1,TRBV7-9,CASQQVQNTEAFF
TRBJ2-7,TRBV9,CASSFNDGSSYEQYF
TRBJ2-1,TRBV5-1,CASSSEAASFEQFF
TRBJ2-7,TRBV6-1,CASRGDISYEQYF
TRBJ1-1,TRBV6-6,CASSYGTDEAFF
TRBJ1-1,TRBV7-2,CASSPQTNMNTEAFF
TRBJ2-4,TRBV5-1,CASSTDRGRRNIQYF
TRBJ2-3,TRBV5-1,CASSPTSSTDTQYF
TRBJ1-6,TRBV7-9,CASTVSLGAYNSPLHF
TRBJ1-2,TRBV7-9,CASSLVGSDLYGYTF
TRBJ1-4,TRBV6-5,CASSYSPGTGREKLFF
TRBJ1-1,TRBV13,CASSFARGTGLNTEAFF
TRBJ2-1,TRBV4-1,CASSPQGGGYNEQFF
TRBJ2-1,TRBV25-1,CASTNPGAASDEQFF
TRBJ1-2,TRBV5-1,CASSPDFPHYGYTF
.,TRBV10-2,CASSEAYEQYF
TRBJ2-3,TRBV7-9,CASSLEALSTDTQYF
TRBJ2-7,TRBV10-3,CAISESKGRVRSSYEQYF
TRBJ2-1,TRBV6-7,CASGERTSSYNEQFF
TRBJ2-7,TRBV7-3,CASSLHSGYEQYF
TRBJ1-2,TRBV6-6,CASSYEGTNYGYTF
TRBJ2-3,TRBV7-3,CASSLNGPEVSARRYF
TRBJ2-7,TRBV7-2,CASSLTSGSSYEQYF
TRBJ2-3,TRBV5-5,CASEAQGIPDTQYF
TRBJ1-1,TRBV6-5,CASSYGDTEAFF